Each of the 18 T cell receptor beta chains below was sequenced from the same sample in a study of early T cells in non-severe SARS-CoV-2 infection. In TCRdb, the 5' RACE reads were re-called with MiXCR into one record per CDR3 protein. The sample lists 60,000 or so distinct CDR3 sequences, roughly 13% occurring once. The specimen was whole blood. The receptors were gathered from an adult who was a healthcare worker with PCR-confirmed SARS-CoV-2 infection or an uninfected control (not recorded which).

This clonotype was recorded at least ten times. The chain is built from TRBV18 and TRBJ1-1, with no clear D. The V end was cut by 6 bases, the J end by 4 bases, with 15 bases between. Germline CDR1 reads KGHSH; CDR2 reads LQKENI. The CDR3 spans 14 residues. For the CDR3, the DNA is TGTGCCAGCTCCTCGGCCCGGGAGGGCACTGAAGCTTTCTTT. It yields the protein CASSSAREGTEAFF.

The chain uses TRBV28 and TRBJ2-3, with D possibly matching TRBD1 (5 bases). Germline CDR1 and CDR2: MDHEN and SYDVKM. This CDR3 is built from 14 residues. V lost 7 bases and J lost 5, with 16 bases in between. The CDR3 loop is CASIGTGPVDTQYF. The DNA of the CDR3 is TGTGCCAGCATTGGAACAGGTCCAGTAGATACGCAGTATTTT. Full variable domain (outside the CDR3, taken from reference TRBV28 and TRBJ2-3): DVKVTQSSRYLVKRTGEKVFLECVQDMDHENMFWYRQDPGLGLRLIYFSYDVKMKEKGDIPEGYSVSREKKERFSLILESASTNQTSMYLCASIGTGPVDTQYFGPGTRLTVL.

This clonotype came up a few times. The chain couples TRBV5-6 to TRBJ2-1; 10 nucleotides agree with TRBD1. Per the germline V gene, CDR1 is SGHDT and CDR2 is YYEEEE. The CDR3 is made up of 15 amino acids. After removal of 4 bases from V and 9 bases from J, the junction contained 10 bases not matched to a gene. The CDR3: CASSLGTGAGGEQFF. The CDR3 region has the DNA TGTGCCAGCAGCCTAGGGACAGGGGCTGGGGGTGAGCAGTTCTTC.

At least ten counts were recorded for this clonotype. The chain uses TRBV11-2 and TRBJ2-7; D unclear. Trimming shortened V by 0 bases and J by 6 bases, and 12 bases separated the two germline ends. This CDR3 region has 14 residues. Per germline, CDR1 SGHAT and CDR2 FQNNGV. For the CDR3, the DNA is TGTGCCAGCAGCTTAGATCCCTCCCGAGGCGAGCAGTACTTC. Protein sequence: CASSLDPSRGEQYF. The full variable domain, rest sourced from reference TRBV11-2 and TRBJ2-7, is EAGVAQSPRYKIIEKRQSVAFWCNPISGHATLYWYQQILGQGPKLLIQFQNNGVVDDSQLPKDRFSAERLKGVDSTLKIQPAKLEDSAVYLCASSLDPSRGEQYFGPGTRLTVT.

The table lists this clonotype with a few counts. The rearrangement uses TRBV4-2 and TRBJ2-5; 10 nucleotides match TRBD2. Germline V gene data show CDR1 as LGHNA and CDR2 as YNFKEQ. The CDR3 sequence is 16 residues long. V lost 0 bases to trimming and J lost 3 bases; unmatched junction nucleotides: 4. CDR3 sequence (DNA): TGTGCCAGCAGCCAAGAGGGACTAGCGAAAGAAGAGACCCAGTACTTC. This encodes CASSQEGLAKEETQYF.

The sample holds one count of this clonotype. This CDR3 reads CASSPQGGETEAFF. The DNA of the CDR3 is TGTGCCAGCAGCCCTCAGGGGGGCGAGACTGAAGCTTTCTTT. The chain is built from TRBV11-3 and TRBJ1-1, with 7 bases identical to TRBD1. The V gene end was trimmed by 5 bases and the J gene end by 5 bases; junction bases not matched to a gene: 8. Looked up from germline, CDR1 is SGHNT and CDR2 is YENEEA. The CDR3 sequence is 14 residues long.

The sample holds many counts of this clonotype. This rearrangement joins TRBV20-1 to TRBJ2-3; possibly TRBD1 or TRBD2 for D (5 bases each). V was trimmed by 5 bases and J by 2 bases, leaving 14 bases between them. This CDR3 has 14 residues. Germline loops: CDR1 DFQATT, CDR2 SNEGSKA (reference sequence). The DNA for the CDR3 is TGCAGTGCTGAAAGGGACCCCCACACAGATACGCAGTATTTT. It codes for CSAERDPHTDTQYF.

This clonotype was recorded many times. The V gene is TRBV6-6, the J gene TRBJ2-3, with D maybe TRBD2 (6 bases). V lost 10 bases and J lost 4, with 21 bases in between. CDR1 and CDR2 from the germline V gene are MNHNY and SVGAGI (reference sequence). The length of the CDR3 is 15 residues. CDR3: CATSGRRERPDTQYF. CDR3 bases: TGTGCCACATCAGGGCGGAGGGAGAGGCCAGATACGCAGTATTTT.

The chain combines TRBV25-1 with TRBJ2-7, with D perhaps matching TRBD1 or TRBD2 (5 bases each). The CDR3 extends over 12 amino acids. The V and J ends lost 10 bases and 2 bases respectively, with 12 bases between them. Germline V lookup: CDR1 MGHDK, CDR2 SYGVNS. The CDR3: CATKEGPYEQYF. The CDR3, as DNA: TGTGCCACGAAAGAGGGGCCCTACGAGCAGTACTTC.

A note on this clonotype: This may stem from a read error, because a much larger clone lies one nucleotide away. V and J are TRBV29-1 and TRBJ1-2; D uncertain. This CDR3 region has 11 residues. Trimming stripped 8 bases from V and 3 bases from J, with 10 bases between. Germline CDR1 reads SQVTM; CDR2 reads ANQGSEA. This chain's CDR3 is CSTVSDYGYTF. In DNA, the CDR3 is TGCAGCACCGTAAGTGACTATGGCTACACCTTC.

This clonotype was counted a few times. The junction differs from germline at one of its ends, possibly a read error. The gene calls are TRBV28 and TRBJ1-1; D not certain. There are 12 residues in the CDR3. In germline, CDR1 is MDHEN, CDR2 SYDVKM. As DNA, the CDR3 is TGTGTCAGCAGTTTACAGTCCTCTGAAGCTTTCTTT. Amino acids: CVSSLQSSEAFF.

The rearrangement uses TRBV7-9 and TRBJ2-7; no reliable D call. V lost 2 bases to trimming and J lost 0 bases, with 5 bases between them. The V gene's germline CDR1 is SEHNR and CDR2 FQNEAQ (reference sequence). The CDR3 length is 13 residues. CDR3 protein: CASSLKSSYEQYF. As DNA, the CDR3 is TGTGCCAGCAGCTTAAAGAGCTCCTACGAGCAGTACTTC.

CDR3: CASSYRGSSYEQYF. CDR3 coding DNA: TGTGCCAGCAGTTACCGGGGCAGCTCCTACGAGCAGTACTTC. This chain uses TRBV6-5 with TRBJ2-7; D tentatively reads TRBD1 or TRBD2 (5 bases each). Germline CDR1 reads MNHEY; CDR2 reads SVGAGI. V was shortened by 2 bases and J by 0 bases, with 8 bases between the two germline ends. The CDR3 has 14 residues.

This clonotype has at least ten counts. The rearrangement uses TRBV9 and TRBJ2-1; D is perhaps TRBD1 (6 bases). The V end lost 4 bases, the J end lost 0 bases, and 17 bases lay between the germline ends. The CDR3 loop spans 17 amino acids. Germline lookup yields CDR1 SGDLS and CDR2 YYNGEE. The CDR3, as DNA: TGTGCCAGCAGCTCCTTAACAGGGAGCCGCTCCTACAATGAGCAGTTCTTC. As protein: CASSSLTGSRSYNEQFF.

This rearrangement joins TRBV11-2 to TRBJ2-2, with 11 bases matching TRBD2. Germline CDR1 SGHAT, CDR2 FQNNGV. This CDR3 spans 16 amino acids. V was pared by 1 base and J by 4 bases, with 2 bases of the junction left unmatched. CDR3 amino acids: CASSLALAGGTGELFF. Written as DNA, the CDR3 is TGTGCCAGCAGCTTAGCCCTAGCGGGGGGCACCGGGGAGCTGTTTTTT.

This clonotype was recorded a few times. This chain joins TRBV14 and TRBJ1-1; 8 nucleotides align to TRBD1. This CDR3 has 13 residues. The ends lost 6 bases at V and 5 bases at J; junction bases unmatched: 5. Germline-derived CDR1 and CDR2 are SGHDN and FVKESK. The CDR3 loop is CASSQGARTEAFF. The CDR3 DNA follows: TGTGCCAGCAGTCAGGGGGCGCGGACTGAAGCTTTCTTT.

V is TRBV14 and J is TRBJ2-5, with unresolved D. This CDR3 comprises 12 residues. CDR1 SGHDN and CDR2 FVKESK come from the germline V gene. Trimming took 0 bases from V and 5 from J, leaving 4 bases between them. The DNA of the CDR3 is TGTGCCAGCAGCCAAGAATCCGAGACCCAGTACTTC. Amino acids: CASSQESETQYF.

The J gene is TRBJ1-1, the V gene TRBV7-9; D gene unclear. Germline V gene sequence: CDR1 SEHNR, CDR2 FQNEAQ (reference sequence). Trimming removed 6 bases from V and 0 bases from J, with 11 bases in between. This CDR3 has 14 residues. This CDR3 reads CASRPNPVNTEAFF. CDR3 bases: TGTGCCAGCAGACCTAATCCGGTGAACACTGAAGCTTTCTTT. Full variable domain (remainder filled in from reference TRBV7-9 and TRBJ1-1): DTGVSQNPRHKITKRGQNVTFRCDPISEHNRLYWYRQTLGQGPEFLTYFQNEAQLEKSRLLSDRFSAERPKGSFSTLEIQRTEQGDSAMYLCASRPNPVNTEAFFGQGTRLTVV.